The rows below give T cell receptor beta chains drawn from one sample of a study of monozygotic twins with inflammatory bowel disease. TCRdb reprocessed the 5' RACE reads and stores each CDR3 protein as one record, lacking DNA. The sample spans approximately 300,000 distinct CDR3 sequences; the ten largest clones claim 5.5% to 6.5%. Sequenced sample: blood. The receptor set was obtained from a human donor with ulcerative colitis or Crohn's disease, or a healthy co-twin of an affected twin (not recorded which). CDR3s include the opening cysteine and the closing phenylalanine or tryptophan.

J gene | V gene | CDR3 protein
TRBJ1-6 | TRBV7-2 | CASSSGQVQSPLHF
TRBJ1-4 | TRBV29-1 | CSVDKQGGEKLFF
TRBJ2-3 | TRBV20-1 | CSARVRIGDTQYF
TRBJ1-5 | TRBV6-1 | CASSENREEHQPQHF
TRBJ2-6 | TRBV27 | CASTVSGANVLTF
TRBJ2-2 | TRBV7-2 | CASSFQTGELFF
TRBJ1-1 | TRBV6-2/TRBV6-3 | CASRGQGFGSSNTEAFF
TRBJ2-5 | TRBV20-1 | CRPDRAETQYF
TRBJ1-5 | TRBV7-9 | CASSPTTGGNQPQHF
TRBJ2-2 | TRBV5-1 | CASSLTVDTGELFF
TRBJ2-3 | TRBV2 | CASSEGLAGPLTDTQYF
TRBJ1-2 | TRBV4-2 | CASSRDLQGRELRVSYGYTF
TRBJ2-6 | TRBV6-5 | CASSLNLRYSGANVLTF
TRBJ2-2 | TRBV28 | CASHTSTGELFF
TRBJ2-7 | TRBV12-3/TRBV12-4 | CASSKRDEQYF
TRBJ2-1 | TRBV7-2 | CASSLGSGGYNEQFF
TRBJ1-2 | TRBV12-3/TRBV12-4 | CASSSLEYGYTF
TRBJ2-7 | TRBV7-2 | CASSLAGGGQYF
TRBJ1-6 | TRBV12-3/TRBV12-4 | CASSLALAGLNSPLHF
TRBJ1-1 | TRBV28 | CASSPGQGRGAFF
TRBJ2-3 | TRBV20-1 | CSARAWGAGSSDTQYF
TRBJ1-2 | TRBV20-1 | CSARVQPNYGYTF
TRBJ2-7 | TRBV7-3 | CASSPTGTGHYEQYF
TRBJ1-5 | TRBV10-3 | CAISETQGISPQHF
TRBJ1-4 | TRBV5-6 | CASSLERTGRGANEKLFF
TRBJ2-1 | TRBV24-1 | CATSGKLAGGWSSYNEQFF
TRBJ1-5 | TRBV12-3/TRBV12-4 | CASSWTGNQPQHF
TRBJ2-3 | TRBV20-1 | CSASRQDTDTQYF
TRBJ1-3 | TRBV5-1 | CASSPSRTGGTIYF
TRBJ1-1 | TRBV3-1 | CASSHQGGTEAFF
TRBJ2-3 | TRBV5-4 | CASSLAMRSGDTQYF
TRBJ2-7 | TRBV18 | CASSLPRRVGSYEQYF
TRBJ2-5 | TRBV5-1 | CASSLVSGGMKTQYF
TRBJ1-2 | TRBV12-3/TRBV12-4 | CASSSGQGSRYGYTF
TRBJ1-1 | TRBV7-2 | CASSLVATGPNTEAFF
TRBJ2-3 | TRBV12-3/TRBV12-4 | CASSFSDTQYF
TRBJ1-2 | TRBV28 | CASTLNRGYGYTF
TRBJ2-3 | TRBV28 | CASHPPPQTSTDTQYF
TRBJ1-5 | TRBV7-2 | CASSLTGFSNQPQHF
TRBJ2-1 | TRBV20-1 | CSARLAGGPWNEQFF
TRBJ2-3 | TRBV7-2 | CASSSASGRVDTQYF
TRBJ2-1 | TRBV28 | CASSRAGTGYRNEQFF
TRBJ1-2 | TRBV5-1 | CASSPTAGGYGYTF